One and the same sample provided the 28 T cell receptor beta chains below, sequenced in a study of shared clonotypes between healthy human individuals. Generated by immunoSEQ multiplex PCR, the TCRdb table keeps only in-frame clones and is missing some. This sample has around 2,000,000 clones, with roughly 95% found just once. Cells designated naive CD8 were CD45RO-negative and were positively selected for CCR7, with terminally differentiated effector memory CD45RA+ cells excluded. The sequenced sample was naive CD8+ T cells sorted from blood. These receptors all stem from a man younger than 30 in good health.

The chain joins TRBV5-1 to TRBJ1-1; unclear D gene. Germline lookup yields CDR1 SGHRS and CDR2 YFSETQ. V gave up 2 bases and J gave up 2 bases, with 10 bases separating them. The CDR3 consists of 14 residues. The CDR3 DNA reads TGCGCCAGCAGCTTTTTAGACTCTAACACTGAAGCTTTCTTT. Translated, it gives CASSFLDSNTEAFF.

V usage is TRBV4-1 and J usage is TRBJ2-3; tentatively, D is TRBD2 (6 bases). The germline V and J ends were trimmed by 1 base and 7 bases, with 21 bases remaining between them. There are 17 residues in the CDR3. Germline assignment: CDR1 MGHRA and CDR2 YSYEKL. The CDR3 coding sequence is TGCGCCAGCAGCCAAGCGCTCCGAGTCTGGGGAGGACATACGCAGTATTTT. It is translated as CASSQALRVWGGHTQYF.

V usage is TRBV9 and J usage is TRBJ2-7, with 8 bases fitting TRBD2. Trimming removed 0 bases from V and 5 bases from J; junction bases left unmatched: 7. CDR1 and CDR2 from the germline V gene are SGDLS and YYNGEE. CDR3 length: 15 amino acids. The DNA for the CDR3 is TGTGCCAGCAGCGTAGGAAGCGGGAGTGGTGACGAGCAGTACTTC. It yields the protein CASSVGSGSGDEQYF.

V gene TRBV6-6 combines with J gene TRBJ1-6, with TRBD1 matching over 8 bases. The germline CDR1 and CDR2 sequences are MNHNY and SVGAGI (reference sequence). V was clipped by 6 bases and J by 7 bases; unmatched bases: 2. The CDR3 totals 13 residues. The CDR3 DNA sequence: TGTGCCAGCAGGGACAGGGAAAATTCACCCCTCCACTTT. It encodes CASRDRENSPLHF.

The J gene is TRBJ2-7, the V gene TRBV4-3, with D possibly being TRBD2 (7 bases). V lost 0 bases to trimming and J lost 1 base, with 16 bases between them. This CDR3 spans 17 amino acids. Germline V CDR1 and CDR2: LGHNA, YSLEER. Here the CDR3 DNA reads TGCGCCAGCAGCCAAGATGGGAGGGGGGGCGAGTCCTACGAGCAGTACTTC. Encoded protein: CASSQDGRGGESYEQYF.

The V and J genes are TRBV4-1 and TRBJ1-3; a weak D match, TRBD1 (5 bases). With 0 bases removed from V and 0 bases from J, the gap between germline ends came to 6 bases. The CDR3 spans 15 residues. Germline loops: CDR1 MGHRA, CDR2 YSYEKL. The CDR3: CASSQDQGSGNTIYF. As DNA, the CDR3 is TGCGCCAGCAGCCAAGATCAGGGCTCTGGAAACACCATATATTTT.

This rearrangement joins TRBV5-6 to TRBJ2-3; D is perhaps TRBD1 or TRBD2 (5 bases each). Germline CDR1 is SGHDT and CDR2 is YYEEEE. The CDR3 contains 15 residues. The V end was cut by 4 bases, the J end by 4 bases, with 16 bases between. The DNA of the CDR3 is TGTGCCAGCAGCCTGGTCGAGGGACGGGCAGATACGCAGTATTTT. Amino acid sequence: CASSLVEGRADTQYF.

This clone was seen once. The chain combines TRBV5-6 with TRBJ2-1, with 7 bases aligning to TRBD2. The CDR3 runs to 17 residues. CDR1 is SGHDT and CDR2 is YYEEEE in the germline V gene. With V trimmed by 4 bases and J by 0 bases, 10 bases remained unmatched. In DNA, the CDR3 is TGTGCCAGCAGCCACGTACTAGCGCCGAGCTCCTACAATGAGCAGTTCTTC. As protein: CASSHVLAPSSYNEQFF.

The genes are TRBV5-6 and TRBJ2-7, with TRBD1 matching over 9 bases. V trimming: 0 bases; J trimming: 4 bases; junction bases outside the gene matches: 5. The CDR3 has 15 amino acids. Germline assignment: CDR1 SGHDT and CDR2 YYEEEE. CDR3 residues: CASSLVGTGKYEQYF. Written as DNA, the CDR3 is TGTGCCAGCAGCTTGGTAGGGACAGGGAAATACGAGCAGTACTTC.

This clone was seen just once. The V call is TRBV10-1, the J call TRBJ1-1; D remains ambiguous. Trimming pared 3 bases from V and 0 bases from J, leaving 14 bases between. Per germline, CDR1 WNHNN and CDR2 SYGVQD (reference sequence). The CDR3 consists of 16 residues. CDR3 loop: CASSEGGEGMNTEAFF. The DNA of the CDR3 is TGCGCCAGCAGTGAAGGTGGGGAGGGTATGAACACTGAAGCTTTCTTT.

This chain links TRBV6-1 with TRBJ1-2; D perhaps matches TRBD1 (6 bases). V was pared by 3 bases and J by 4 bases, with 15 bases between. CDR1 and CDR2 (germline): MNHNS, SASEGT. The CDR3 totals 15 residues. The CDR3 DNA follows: TGTGCCAGCAGTGACGTTTCAGGGGAGGTCTATGGCTACACCTTC. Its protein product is CASSDVSGEVYGYTF.

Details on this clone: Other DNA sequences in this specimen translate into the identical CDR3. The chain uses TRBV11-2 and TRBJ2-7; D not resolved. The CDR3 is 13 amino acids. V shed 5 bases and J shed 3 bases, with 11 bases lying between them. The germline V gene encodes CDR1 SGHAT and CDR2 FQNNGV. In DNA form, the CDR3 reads TGTGCCAGCAGCCCCGGCCCCCGCTACGAGCAGTACTTC. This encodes CASSPGPRYEQYF.

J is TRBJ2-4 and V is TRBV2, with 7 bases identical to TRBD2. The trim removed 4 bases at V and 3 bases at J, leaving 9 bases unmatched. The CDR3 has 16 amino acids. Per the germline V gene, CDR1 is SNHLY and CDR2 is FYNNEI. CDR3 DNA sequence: TGTGCCAGCAGTGCCGGCGGGGAGGGATACAAAAACATTCAGTACTTC. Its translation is CASSAGGEGYKNIQYF.

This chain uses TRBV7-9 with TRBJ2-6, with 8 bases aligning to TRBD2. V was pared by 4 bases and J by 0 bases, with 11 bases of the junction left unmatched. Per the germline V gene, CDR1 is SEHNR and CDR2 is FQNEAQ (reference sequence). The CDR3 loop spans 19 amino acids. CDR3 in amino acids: CASSYQPLAESSGANVLTF. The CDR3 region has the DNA TGTGCCAGCAGCTACCAACCACTAGCGGAATCCTCTGGGGCCAACGTCCTGACTTTC.

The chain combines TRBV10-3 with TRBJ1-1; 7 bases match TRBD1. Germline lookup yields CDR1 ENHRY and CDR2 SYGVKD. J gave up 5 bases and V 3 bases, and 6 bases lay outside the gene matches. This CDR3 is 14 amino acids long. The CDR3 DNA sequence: TGTGCCATCAGTGAAGGGGGCAAGAAAACTGAAGCTTTCTTT. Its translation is CAISEGGKKTEAFF.

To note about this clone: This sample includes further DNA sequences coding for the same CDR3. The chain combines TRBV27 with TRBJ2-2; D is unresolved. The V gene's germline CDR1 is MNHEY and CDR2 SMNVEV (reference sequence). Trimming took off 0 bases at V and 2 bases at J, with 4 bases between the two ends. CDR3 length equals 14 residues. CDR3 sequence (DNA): TGTGCCAGCAGTTTATCTGGTAACACCGGGGAGCTGTTTTTT. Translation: CASSLSGNTGELFF.

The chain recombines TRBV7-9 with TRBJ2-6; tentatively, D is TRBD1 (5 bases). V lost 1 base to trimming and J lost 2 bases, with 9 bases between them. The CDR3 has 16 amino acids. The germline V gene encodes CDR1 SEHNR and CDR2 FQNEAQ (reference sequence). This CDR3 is CASSLVTGTGANVLTF. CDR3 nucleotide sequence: TGTGCCAGCAGCTTAGTTACAGGTACTGGGGCCAACGTCCTGACTTTC.

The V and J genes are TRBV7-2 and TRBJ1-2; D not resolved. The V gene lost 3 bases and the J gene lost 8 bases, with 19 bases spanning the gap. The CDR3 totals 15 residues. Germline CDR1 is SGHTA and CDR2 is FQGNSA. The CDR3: CASSFAGPSMRGYTF. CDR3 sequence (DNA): TGTGCCAGCAGCTTTGCGGGCCCCTCTATGCGGGGCTACACCTTC.

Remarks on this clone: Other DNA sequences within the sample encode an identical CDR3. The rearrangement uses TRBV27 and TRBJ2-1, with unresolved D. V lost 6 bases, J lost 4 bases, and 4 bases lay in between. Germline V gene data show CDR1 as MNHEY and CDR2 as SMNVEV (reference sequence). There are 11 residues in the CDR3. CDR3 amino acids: CASRTYNEQFF. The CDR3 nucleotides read TGTGCCAGCAGAACTTACAATGAGCAGTTCTTC.

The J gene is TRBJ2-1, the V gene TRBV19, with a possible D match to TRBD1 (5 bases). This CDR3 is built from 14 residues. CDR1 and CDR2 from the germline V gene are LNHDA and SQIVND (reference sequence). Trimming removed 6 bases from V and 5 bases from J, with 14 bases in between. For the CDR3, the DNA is TGTGCCAGTAGGCCCTCAGGGTCCCACAATGAGCAGTTCTTC. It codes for CASRPSGSHNEQFF.

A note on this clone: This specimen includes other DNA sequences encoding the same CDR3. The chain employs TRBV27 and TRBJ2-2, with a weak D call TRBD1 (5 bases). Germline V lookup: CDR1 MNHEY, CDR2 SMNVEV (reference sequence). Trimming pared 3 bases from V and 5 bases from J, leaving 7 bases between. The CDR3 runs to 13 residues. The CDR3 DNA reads TGTGCCAGCAGTTTCAGGGTGACCGGGGAGCTGTTTTTT. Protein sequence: CASSFRVTGELFF.

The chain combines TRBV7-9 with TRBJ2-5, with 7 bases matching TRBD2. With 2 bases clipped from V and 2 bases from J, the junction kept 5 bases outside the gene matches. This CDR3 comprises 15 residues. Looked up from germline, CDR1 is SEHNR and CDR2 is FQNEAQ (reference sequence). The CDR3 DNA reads TGTGCCAGCAGCTTAAGACTAGCCATACAAGAGACCCAGTACTTC. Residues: CASSLRLAIQETQYF.

The CDR3 protein is CASIPDRDEIDGYTF. CDR3 in DNA: TGTGCCAGCATCCCGGACAGGGATGAGATCGATGGCTACACCTTC. The chain links TRBV28 to TRBJ1-2, with 8 bases aligning to TRBD1. The CDR3 has 15 amino acids. The germline CDR1 and CDR2 sequences are MDHEN and SYDVKM. The ends lost 7 bases at V and 6 bases at J; junction bases unmatched: 13.

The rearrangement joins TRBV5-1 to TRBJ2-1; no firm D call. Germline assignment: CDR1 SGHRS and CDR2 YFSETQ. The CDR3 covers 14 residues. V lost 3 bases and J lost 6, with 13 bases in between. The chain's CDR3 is CASSSPSLSNEQFF. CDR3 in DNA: TGCGCCAGCAGCTCCCCCTCGTTATCCAATGAGCAGTTCTTC.

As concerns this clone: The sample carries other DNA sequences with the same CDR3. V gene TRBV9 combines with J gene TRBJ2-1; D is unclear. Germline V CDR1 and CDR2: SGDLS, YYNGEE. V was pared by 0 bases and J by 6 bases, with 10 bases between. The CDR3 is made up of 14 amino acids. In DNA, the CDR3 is TGTGCCAGCAGCGTAGCCGGAACCGTCAATGAGCAGTTCTTC. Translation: CASSVAGTVNEQFF.

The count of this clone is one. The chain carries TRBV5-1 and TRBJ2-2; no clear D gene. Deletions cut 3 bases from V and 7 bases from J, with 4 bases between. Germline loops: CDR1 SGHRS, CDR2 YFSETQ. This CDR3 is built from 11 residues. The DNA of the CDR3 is TGCGCCAGCAGCTCTTTCGGGGAGCTGTTTTTT. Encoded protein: CASSSFGELFF.

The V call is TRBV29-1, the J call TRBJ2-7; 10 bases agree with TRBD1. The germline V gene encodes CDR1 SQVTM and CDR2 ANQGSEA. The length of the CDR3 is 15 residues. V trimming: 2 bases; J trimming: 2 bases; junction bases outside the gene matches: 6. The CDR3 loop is CSVEIRDRGTYEQYF. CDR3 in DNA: TGCAGCGTTGAAATAAGGGACAGGGGAACCTACGAGCAGTACTTC.

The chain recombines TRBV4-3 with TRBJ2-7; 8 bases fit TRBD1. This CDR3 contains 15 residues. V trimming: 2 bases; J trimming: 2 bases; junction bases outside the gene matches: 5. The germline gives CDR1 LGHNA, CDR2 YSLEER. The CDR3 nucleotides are TGCGCCAGCAGCCAATATGGGACAGGAGCCTACGAGCAGTACTTC. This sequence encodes CASSQYGTGAYEQYF.